The rows below give T cell receptor beta chains drawn from one sample of a study of blood T cell repertoires in COVID-19. Using immunoSEQ multiplex PCR, the repertoire was profiled, and TCRdb retains in-frame clones only, with some absent. The sample lists fewer than 110,000 clones, about 90% occurring once. Sequenced: peripheral blood. The origin of the receptors is a woman in her twenties or thirties with acute or convalescent COVID-19. Both conserved end residues are part of each CDR3. The D gene is left open where the match is weak. The size field is filled for only some rows; it gives once, few, many or a size class.

CDR3nt	CDR3aa	j_gene	d_gene	v_gene	abundance
TGCAGCGTTGAAGAATCACGAACCGCGGATACGCAGTATTTT	CSVEESRTADTQYF	TRBJ2-3	-	TRBV29-1	-
TGTGCCAGCAGCCAAGACGCATTCGGAGGCGAGCAGTACTTC	CASSQDAFGGEQYF	TRBJ2-7	-	TRBV3-1/TRBV3-2	-
TGCGCCAGCAGCCTCGGACAGGGTAGTTTTCGTGAAAAACTGTTTTTT	CASSLGQGSFREKLFF	TRBJ1-4	TRBD1	TRBV5-1	-
TGTGCCAGCGCCAACTTGGGGGGAACCCTAGAGACCCAGTACTTC	CASANLGGTLETQYF	TRBJ2-5	-	TRBV19	-
TGTGCCAGCAGCGCTGACAGGTCTAATGGCTACACCTTC	CASSADRSNGYTF	TRBJ1-2	-	TRBV7-9	-
TGTGCCAGCAGCGTCCTCGGCTCCTACAATGAGCAGTTCTTC	CASSVLGSYNEQFF	TRBJ2-1	-	TRBV9	-
TGCGCCAGCAGTCCCCCGGCGAGCGGGACCTATTACCTAGAGACCCAGTACTTC	CASSPPASGTYYLETQYF	TRBJ2-5	TRBD2	TRBV23-1	-
TGTGCCAGCAGCGCCCTCGGTGAGGGTTACCAAGAGACCCAGTACTTC	CASSALGEGYQETQYF	TRBJ2-5	-	TRBV7-2	-
TGTGCCAGTAGTATAGGGACATCCTATGGCTACACCTTC	CASSIGTSYGYTF	TRBJ1-2	-	TRBV19	-
TGTGCCAGCAGATCCCGGGTTACGAACACTGAAGCTTTCTTT	CASRSRVTNTEAFF	TRBJ1-1	-	TRBV6-6	-
TGTGCCAGCAGCTTAGCTGAAAAACTGTTTTTT	CASSLAEKLFF	TRBJ1-4	-	TRBV5-8	-
TGTGCCAGCAGCCCCTCCGCAGGGGGCCAGTATGGCTACACCTTC	CASSPSAGGQYGYTF	TRBJ1-2	TRBD1	TRBV3-1/TRBV3-2	-
TGTGCCAGCAGCCAAGTCAAGACGGCGGGCGGCTACACCTTC	CASSQVKTAGGYTF	TRBJ1-2	-	TRBV14	-
TGTGCCAGCAGCGGAACTAGCGGAAGCTACGAGCAGTACTTC	CASSGTSGSYEQYF	TRBJ2-7	TRBD2	TRBV7-9	-
TGTGCCAGCAGCCCCGGACTAGCGGGGACCCAGACCGGGGAGCTGTTTTTT	CASSPGLAGTQTGELFF	TRBJ2-2	TRBD2	TRBV4-2	-
TGTGCCAGCAGCGTAGGTATACAGAACAACTACGAGCAGTACTTC	CASSVGIQNNYEQYF	TRBJ2-7	-	TRBV9	-
TGTGCCAGCAAACACGGACTATCCTATAATTCACCCCTCCACTTT	CASKHGLSYNSPLHF	TRBJ1-6	-	TRBV27	-
TGTGCCATCAGTGATAGTCGGGACTATAACTACGAGCAGTACTTC	CAISDSRDYNYEQYF	TRBJ2-7	TRBD2	TRBV10-3	-
TGTGCCAGCAGTTACTCCGGGACAACCGGGGAGCTGTTTTTT	CASSYSGTTGELFF	TRBJ2-2	-	TRBV6-2/TRBV6-3	-
TGTGCCAGCAGCTGGGGCGGAACGAACACTGAAGCTTTCTTT	CASSWGGTNTEAFF	TRBJ1-1	-	TRBV3-1/TRBV3-2	-
TGCGCCAGCAGCGGCTCGAGAGGGACAGGGCGTATAGAGACCCAGTACTTC	CASSGSRGTGRIETQYF	TRBJ2-5	TRBD1	TRBV5-1	-
TGTGCCTGGAGTGTGGGACAGGGGCTAAATCAGCCCCAGCATTTT	CAWSVGQGLNQPQHF	TRBJ1-5	TRBD1	TRBV30	-
TGTGCCTGGAGTGACAGGGGGCTTGAAGGAGCTTTCTTT	CAWSDRGLEGAFF	TRBJ1-1	TRBD1	TRBV30	-
TGCAGTGCTAGTCCTATAATACGGACAGGAATCACCGGGGAGCTGTTTTTT	CSASPIIRTGITGELFF	TRBJ2-2	TRBD1	TRBV20-1	-
TGCAGCGGGGGACTAGCGGGATACAATGAGCAGTTCTTC	CSGGLAGYNEQFF	TRBJ2-1	TRBD2	TRBV29-1	once
TGTGCCAGCAGCACTCCCGGGACTAGCGGCTACAATGAGCAGTTCTTC	CASSTPGTSGYNEQFF	TRBJ2-1	TRBD2	TRBV11-2	-
TGCGCCAGCAGCTTTATTGCAGGCATGAACACTGAAGCTTTCTTT	CASSFIAGMNTEAFF	TRBJ1-1	-	TRBV5-1	-
TGTGCCACCAGCACTAACAGGGGTTCGGTAGCGGGATCCTACGAGCAGTACTTC	CATSTNRGSVAGSYEQYF	TRBJ2-7	-	TRBV15	-
TGTGCCAGCATCCCCTTAGCCCCCAGCGGTCCCGGGGAGCTGTTTTTT	CASIPLAPSGPGELFF	TRBJ2-2	-	TRBV7-8	-
TGTGCCACCAAAGACAGTTATAGCAATCAGCCCCAGCATTTT	CATKDSYSNQPQHF	TRBJ1-5	-	TRBV24-1	-
TGTGCCAGCAGCTCCAGGACAGGGTCACATCAGCCCCAGCATTTT	CASSSRTGSHQPQHF	TRBJ1-5	TRBD1	TRBV5-6	-
TGTGCCAGTAGTAAGGGACAGGGGGCGGTTCAGCCCCAGCATTTT	CASSKGQGAVQPQHF	TRBJ1-5	TRBD1	TRBV19	-
TGTGCCAGCTCGCCCGGGACTAGCGGGTATAGCTCCTACAATGAGCAGTTCTTC	CASSPGTSGYSSYNEQFF	TRBJ2-1	TRBD2	TRBV18	-
TGTGCCAGTAACCGGGACACGGCAGGGGAGCAGTACTTC	CASNRDTAGEQYF	TRBJ2-7	-	TRBV10-3	-
TGCGCCAGCAGAACAGGTATTCAGAGCTCCTACGAGCAGTACTTC	CASRTGIQSSYEQYF	TRBJ2-7	-	TRBV5-1	-
TGCGCCAGCAGTGATGGGGGGACAGGCGATGAAAAACTGTTTTTT	CASSDGGTGDEKLFF	TRBJ1-4	TRBD1	TRBV10-1	-
TGTGCCAGCAGCCAGCCCTCGGGATCAACTAATGAAAAACTGTTTTTT	CASSQPSGSTNEKLFF	TRBJ1-4	-	TRBV14	-
TGTGCCAGCACGTCGGGAACCACACAGGGGGAAAAACTGTTTTTT	CASTSGTTQGEKLFF	TRBJ1-4	TRBD1	TRBV5-4	once
TGTGCCAGCAGCCGGGCGGGGGAGCAAGAGACCCAGTACTTC	CASSRAGEQETQYF	TRBJ2-5	TRBD2	TRBV4-2	-
TGTGCCAGCAGCTTAGACAGGGGCGACTATGGCTACACCTTC	CASSLDRGDYGYTF	TRBJ1-2	-	TRBV11-2	-
TGCGCCAGCAGCTCCGGGACAGTGAGTGAAAAACTGTTTTTT	CASSSGTVSEKLFF	TRBJ1-4	TRBD1	TRBV5-1	-
TGTGCCACCAGCAGAGGAGGAGGTGTCGGAGCGGAACCCTACGAGCAGTACTTC	CATSRGGGVGAEPYEQYF	TRBJ2-7	-	TRBV15	-
TGTGCCAGCAGCTTCCCCAGGGGGGGGGCCAACGTCCTGACTTTC	CASSFPRGGANVLTF	TRBJ2-6	TRBD1	TRBV7-3	-
TGTGCCAGCTCACCAACAGGGAACACTGAAGCTTTCTTT	CASSPTGNTEAFF	TRBJ1-1	-	TRBV18	-
TGTGCCAGCTCCCGCCCTCGGGACAGTTTTTCGGGCTCCTACAATGAGCAGTTCTTC	CASSRPRDSFSGSYNEQFF	TRBJ2-1	TRBD1	TRBV18	-